What follows describes a single TCR beta chain. The antigen remains unidentified. CDR1 MNHEY and CDR2 SVGEGT come from the germline V gene. There are 13 residues in the CDR3. Trimming pared 2 bases from V and 5 bases from J, leaving 7 bases between. Here immunoSEQ multiplex PCR was the method, and the copy in TCRdb shows in-frame clones only, minus some. In the table there are roughly 170,000 clones, almost 90% of which are singletons. This sample was included in a study of T cell responses to AZD1222 COVID-19 vaccine. Overall study results and limits: A rise in Spike-specific TCR breadth and depth followed two AZD1222 doses. Targeting of unmutated variant regions was reportedly seen in nearly half of spike-specific TCRs.

The J gene is TRBJ1-5, the V gene TRBV6-2 or TRBV6-3; no definite D call. The source of this sequence is an adult in good health. The sample consisted of peripheral blood, taken on day 0 of AZD1222 vaccination. This CDR3 reads CASSYVGDQPQHF. The CDR3 nucleotides read TGTGCCAGCAGTTACGTCGGCGATCAGCCCCAGCATTTT.